The subject of this entry is one TCR beta chain. The PCR had 60 Vbeta and 13 Jbeta primers. The table came from immunoSEQ multiplex PCR; TCRdb's copy has only in-frame clones and leaves some out. The sample carries approximately 150,000 clones, 84% recorded once. This entry belongs to a study of cytomegalovirus exposure and HLA in healthy donors. CDR3 length: 14 amino acids. From germline, CDR1 is MDHEN and CDR2 SYDVKM. Trimming pared 7 bases from V and 4 bases from J, leaving 13 bases between. J is TRBJ1-4 and V is TRBV28; D gene unclear. The sequence derives from a man aged 18-30 years in good health and CMV-seronegative. The specimen was PBMCs. The CDR3 DNA is TGTGCCAGCAAGTCCTTGGCCTTTAATGAAAAACTGTTTTTT. Its translation is CASKSLAFNEKLFF.